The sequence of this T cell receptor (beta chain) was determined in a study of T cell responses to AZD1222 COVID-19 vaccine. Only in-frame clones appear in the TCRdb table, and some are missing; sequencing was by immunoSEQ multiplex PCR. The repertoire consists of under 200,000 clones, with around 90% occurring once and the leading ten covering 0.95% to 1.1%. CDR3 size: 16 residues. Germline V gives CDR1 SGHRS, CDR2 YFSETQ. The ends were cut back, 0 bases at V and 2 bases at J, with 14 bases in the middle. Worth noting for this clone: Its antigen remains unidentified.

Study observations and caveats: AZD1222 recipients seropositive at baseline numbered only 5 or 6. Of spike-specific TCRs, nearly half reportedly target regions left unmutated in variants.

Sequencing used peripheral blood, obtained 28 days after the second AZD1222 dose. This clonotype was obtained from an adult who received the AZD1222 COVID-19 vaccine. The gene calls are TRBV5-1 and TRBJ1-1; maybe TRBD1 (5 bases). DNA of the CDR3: TGCGCCAGCAGCTTGGCAAAGGGGCCTCCCAACACTGAAGCTTTCTTT. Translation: CASSLAKGPPNTEAFF.